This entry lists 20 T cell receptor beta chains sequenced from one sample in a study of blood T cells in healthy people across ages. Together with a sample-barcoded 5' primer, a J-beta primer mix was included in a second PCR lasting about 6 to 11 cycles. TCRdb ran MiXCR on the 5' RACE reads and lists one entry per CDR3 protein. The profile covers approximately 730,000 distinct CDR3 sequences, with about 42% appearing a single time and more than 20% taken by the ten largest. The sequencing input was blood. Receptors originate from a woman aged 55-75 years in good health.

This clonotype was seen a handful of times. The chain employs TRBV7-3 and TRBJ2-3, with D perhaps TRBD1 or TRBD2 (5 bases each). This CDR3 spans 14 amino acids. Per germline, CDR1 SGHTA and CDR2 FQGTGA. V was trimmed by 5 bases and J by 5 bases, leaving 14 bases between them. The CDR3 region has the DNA TGTGCCAGCAGCCCAGAGGGGCTAGGAGATACGCAGTATTTT. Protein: CASSPEGLGDTQYF.

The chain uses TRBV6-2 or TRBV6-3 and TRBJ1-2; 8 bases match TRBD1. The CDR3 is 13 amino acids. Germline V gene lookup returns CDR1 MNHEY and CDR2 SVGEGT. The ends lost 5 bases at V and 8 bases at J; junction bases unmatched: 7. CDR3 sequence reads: CASSNQTGDGYTF. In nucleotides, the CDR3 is TGTGCCAGCAGTAACCAGACAGGGGACGGCTACACCTTC.

For the CDR3, the DNA is TGTGCCAGCAGCTTGGCGGCAGGTGTGGCGGAGACCCAGTACTTC. This codes for CASSLAAGVAETQYF. The rearrangement joins TRBV5-5 to TRBJ2-5; D not certain. This CDR3 has 15 amino acids. Germline V gene sequence: CDR1 SGHKS, CDR2 YYEKEE (reference sequence). Trimming removed 0 bases from V and 5 bases from J, with 14 bases in between.

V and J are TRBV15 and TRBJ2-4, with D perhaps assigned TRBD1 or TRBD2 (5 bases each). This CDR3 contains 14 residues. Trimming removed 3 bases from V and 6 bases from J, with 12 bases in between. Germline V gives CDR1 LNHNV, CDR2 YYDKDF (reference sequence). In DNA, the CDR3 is TGTGCCACCAGCAGGAGCCGGGACCGAAACATTCAGTACTTC. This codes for CATSRSRDRNIQYF. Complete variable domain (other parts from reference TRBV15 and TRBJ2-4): DAMVIQNPRYQVTQFGKPVTLSCSQTLNHNVMYWYQQKSSQAPKLLFHYYDKDFNNEADTPDNFQSRRPNTSFCFLDIRSPGLGDTAMYLCATSRSRDRNIQYFGAGTRLSVL.

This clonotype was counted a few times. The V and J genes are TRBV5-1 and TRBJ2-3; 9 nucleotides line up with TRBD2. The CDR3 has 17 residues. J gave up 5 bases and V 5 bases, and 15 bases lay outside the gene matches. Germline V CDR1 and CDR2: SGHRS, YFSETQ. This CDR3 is CASRLPLGAGGEDTQYF. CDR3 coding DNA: TGCGCCAGCAGGTTACCACTAGGAGCGGGGGGCGAAGATACGCAGTATTTT.

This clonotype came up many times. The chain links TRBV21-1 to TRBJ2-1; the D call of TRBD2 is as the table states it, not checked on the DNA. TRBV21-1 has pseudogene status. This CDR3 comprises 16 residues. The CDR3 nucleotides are TGTGCCAGCAGCAGTAGCGGGAGGCCCTTCTACAATGAGCAGTTCTTC. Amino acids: CASSSSGRPFYNEQFF.

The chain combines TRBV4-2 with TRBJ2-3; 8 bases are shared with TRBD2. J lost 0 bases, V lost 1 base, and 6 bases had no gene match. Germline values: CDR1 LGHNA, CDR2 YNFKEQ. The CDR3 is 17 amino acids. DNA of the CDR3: TGTGCCAGCAGCCAAGGGATAGCGGGGAGTAGCACAGATACGCAGTATTTT. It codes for CASSQGIAGSSTDTQYF.

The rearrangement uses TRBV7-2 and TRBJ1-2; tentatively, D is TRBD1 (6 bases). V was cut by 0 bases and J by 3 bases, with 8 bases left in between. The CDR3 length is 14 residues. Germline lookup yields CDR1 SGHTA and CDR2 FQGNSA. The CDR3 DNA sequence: TGTGCCAGCAGCTTAGCGGGGGCGGACTATGGCTACACCTTC. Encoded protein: CASSLAGADYGYTF.

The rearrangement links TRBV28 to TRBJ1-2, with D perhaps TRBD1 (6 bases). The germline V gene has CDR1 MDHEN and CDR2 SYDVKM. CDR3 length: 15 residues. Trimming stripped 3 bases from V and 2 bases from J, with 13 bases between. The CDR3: CASSLGGGVNYGYTF. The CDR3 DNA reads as TGTGCCAGCAGTTTGGGGGGCGGGGTAAACTATGGCTACACCTTC.

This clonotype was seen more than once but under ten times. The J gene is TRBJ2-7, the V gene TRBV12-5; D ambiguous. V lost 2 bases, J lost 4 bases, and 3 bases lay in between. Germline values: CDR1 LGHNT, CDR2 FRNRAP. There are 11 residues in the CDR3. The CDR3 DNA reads TGTGCTAGTGGTTTGCAGTACGAGCAGTACTTC. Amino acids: CASGLQYEQYF.

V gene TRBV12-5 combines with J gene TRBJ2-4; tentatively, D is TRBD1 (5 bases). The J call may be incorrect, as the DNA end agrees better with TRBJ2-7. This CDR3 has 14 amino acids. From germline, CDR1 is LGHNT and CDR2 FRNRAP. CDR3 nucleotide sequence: TGTGCTAGTGGTTCCAAAAACCAGGGAAACGAGCAGTACTTC. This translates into CASGSKNQGNEQYF.

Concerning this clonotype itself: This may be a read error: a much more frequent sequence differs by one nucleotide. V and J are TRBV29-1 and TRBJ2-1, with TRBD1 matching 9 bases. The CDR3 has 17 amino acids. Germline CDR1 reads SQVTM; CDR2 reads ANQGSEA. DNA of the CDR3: TGCAGCGTTGACCGCTTACCCGGGACAGGGCCTTACAATGGGCAGTTCTTC. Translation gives CSVDRLPGTGPYNGQFF.

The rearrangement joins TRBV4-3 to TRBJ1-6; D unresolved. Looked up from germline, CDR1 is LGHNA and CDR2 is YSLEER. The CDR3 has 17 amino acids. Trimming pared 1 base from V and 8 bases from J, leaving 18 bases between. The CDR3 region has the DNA TGCGCCAGCAGCCAAGGGGAAAGGATTGGACTCGATTCACCCCTCCACTTT. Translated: CASSQGERIGLDSPLHF.

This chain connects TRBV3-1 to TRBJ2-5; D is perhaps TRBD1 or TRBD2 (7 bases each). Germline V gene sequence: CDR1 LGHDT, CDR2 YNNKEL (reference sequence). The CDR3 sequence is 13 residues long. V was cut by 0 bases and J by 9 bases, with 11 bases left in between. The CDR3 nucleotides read TGTGCCAGCAGCCAAGATGCAGGGGGGGCCCAGTACTTC. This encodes CASSQDAGGAQYF.

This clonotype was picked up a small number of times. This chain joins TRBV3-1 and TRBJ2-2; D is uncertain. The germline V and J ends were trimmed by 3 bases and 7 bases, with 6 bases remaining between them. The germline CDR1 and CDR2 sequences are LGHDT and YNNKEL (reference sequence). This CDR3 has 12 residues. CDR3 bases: TGTGCCAGCAGCCATGTAAGCGGGGAGCTGTTTTTT. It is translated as CASSHVSGELFF. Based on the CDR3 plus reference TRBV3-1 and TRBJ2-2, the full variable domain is DTAVSQTPKYLVTQMGNDKSIKCEQNLGHDTMYWYKQDSKKFLKIMFSYNNKELIINETVPNRFSPKSPDKAHLNLHINSLELGDSAVYFCASSHVSGELFFGEGSRLTVL.

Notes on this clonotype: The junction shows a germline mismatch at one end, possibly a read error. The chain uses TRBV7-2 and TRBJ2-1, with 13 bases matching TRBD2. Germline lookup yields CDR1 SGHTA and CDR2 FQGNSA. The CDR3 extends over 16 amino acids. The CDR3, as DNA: TGTGCCGGCAGCCCAGGGGGACTAGCGGGGTACAATGAGCAGTTCTTC. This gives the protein CAGSPGGLAGYNEQFF. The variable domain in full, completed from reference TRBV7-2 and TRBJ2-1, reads GAGVSQSPSNKVTEKGKDVELRCDPISGHTALYWYRQSLGQGLEFLIYFQGNSAPDKSGLPSDRFSAERTGGSVSTLTIQRTQQEDSAVYLCAGSPGGLAGYNEQFFGPGTRLTVL.

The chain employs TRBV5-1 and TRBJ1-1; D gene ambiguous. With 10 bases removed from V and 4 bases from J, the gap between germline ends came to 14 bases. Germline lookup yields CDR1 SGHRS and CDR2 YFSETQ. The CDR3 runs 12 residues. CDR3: CAAGPSATEAFF. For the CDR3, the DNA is TGCGCCGCAGGACCGTCGGCCACTGAAGCTTTCTTT.

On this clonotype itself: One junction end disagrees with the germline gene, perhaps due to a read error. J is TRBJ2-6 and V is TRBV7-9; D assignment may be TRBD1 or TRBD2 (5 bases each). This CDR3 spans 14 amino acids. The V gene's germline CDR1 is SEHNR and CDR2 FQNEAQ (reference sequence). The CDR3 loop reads CAGSLGVGANVLTF. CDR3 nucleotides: TGTGCCGGCAGCCTGGGGGTTGGGGCCAACGTCCTGACTTTC.

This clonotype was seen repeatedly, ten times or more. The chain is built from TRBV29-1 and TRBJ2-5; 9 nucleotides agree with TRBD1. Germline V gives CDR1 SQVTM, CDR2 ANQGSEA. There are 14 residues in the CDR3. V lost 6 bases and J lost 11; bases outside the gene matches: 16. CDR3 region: CSVVVGTGTGEQYF. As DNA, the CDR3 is TGCAGCGTAGTCGTTGGGACAGGGACAGGAGAGCAGTACTTC.

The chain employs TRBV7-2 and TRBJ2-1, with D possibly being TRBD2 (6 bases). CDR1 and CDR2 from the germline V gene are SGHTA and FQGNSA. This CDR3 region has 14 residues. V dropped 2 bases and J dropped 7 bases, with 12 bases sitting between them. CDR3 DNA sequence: TGTGCCAGCAGCTTACAGGCGGGACGGAATGAGCAGTTCTTC. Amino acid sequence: CASSLQAGRNEQFF.